This T cell receptor beta chain was sequenced in a study of T cells in Graves' hyperthyroidism and ophthalmopathy. This clonotype was recorded many times. There were TCR beta CDR3 regions amplified from RNA transcripts. TCR CDR3 underwent first-round RT-PCR with the HTBI primer set. MiXCR was run by TCRdb on the multiplex PCR reads, yielding one entry per CDR3 protein. Among roughly 500,000 distinct CDR3 sequences listed, more than 45% were seen once. Losses at the gene ends were 10 bases for V and 5 bases for J; bases not matched to a gene: 8. CDR3 length: 12 amino acids. Germline lookup yields CDR1 SEHNR and CDR2 FQNEAQ (reference sequence).

Sequencing used peripheral blood or thyroid tissue (not recorded which). This clonotype was obtained from an adult woman with Graves' disease, either hyperthyroidism or ophthalmopathy (not recorded which). The chain has TRBV7-9 and TRBJ2-7; 7 positions match TRBD2. The CDR3 sequence is CATLREADEQYF. For the CDR3, the DNA is TGTGCCACCCTCCGGGAGGCCGACGAGCAGTACTTC.